This T cell receptor beta chain was observed in a study of blood T cell repertoires in COVID-19. Whole-study context: There were acute and convalescent COVID-19 samples, and they came from the United States, Italy and Spain. T cells, B-cell-depleted T cells, or PBMCs provided the cDNA or gDNA that served as material.

The authors' processing: Estimation of nucleated cell counts relied on the amplification of reference gene primers. Profiled with immunoSEQ multiplex PCR; TCRdb holds only in-frame clones, not every one. The V and J calls and clone size were taken over from that table, and D and trimming were inferred from the DNA. Counted here are about 57,000 clones, about 91% occurring once; the ten biggest clones make up under 3%. Trimming shortened V by 3 bases and J by 1 base, and 13 bases separated the two germline ends. The CDR3 is 15 residues long. CDR1 and CDR2 (germline): MDHEN, SYDVKM. The material sequenced was peripheral blood. This rearrangement joins TRBV28 to TRBJ2-7; a possible D gene is TRBD2 (6 bases). The receptor was isolated from a man aged 55 to 70 with acute or convalescent COVID-19. DNA for the CDR3: TGTGCCAGCAGTTTGTCCGGGACTCCTTCCTACGAGCAGTACTTC. Residues: CASSLSGTPSYEQYF.